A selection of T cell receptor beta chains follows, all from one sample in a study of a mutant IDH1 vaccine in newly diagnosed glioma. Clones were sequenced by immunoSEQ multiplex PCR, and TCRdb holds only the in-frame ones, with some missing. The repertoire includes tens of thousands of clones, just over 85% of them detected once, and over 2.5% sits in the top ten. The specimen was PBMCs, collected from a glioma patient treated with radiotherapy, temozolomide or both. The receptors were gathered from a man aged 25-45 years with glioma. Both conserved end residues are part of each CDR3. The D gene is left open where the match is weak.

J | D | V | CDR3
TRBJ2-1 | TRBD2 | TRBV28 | CASSSPLAAYNEQFF
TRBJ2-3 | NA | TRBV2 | CASTYRVTDTQYF
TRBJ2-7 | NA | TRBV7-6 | CASSPRATDGEQYF
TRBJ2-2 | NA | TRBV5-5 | CASSLILSGELFF
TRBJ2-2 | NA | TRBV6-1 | CASSTTETGELFF
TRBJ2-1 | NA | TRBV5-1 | CASKRTSYNEQFF
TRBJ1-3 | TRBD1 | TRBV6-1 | CASRGGFGNTIYF
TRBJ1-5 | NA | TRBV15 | CATSRGAVHNQPQHF
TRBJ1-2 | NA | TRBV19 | CASSIQGGYGYTF
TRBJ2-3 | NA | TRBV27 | CASSVTSGTDTQYF
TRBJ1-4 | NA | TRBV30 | CAWNKGITGATNEKLFF
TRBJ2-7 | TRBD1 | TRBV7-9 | CASSLPSRDRDEQYF
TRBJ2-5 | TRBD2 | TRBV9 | CASSVATWGGETQYF
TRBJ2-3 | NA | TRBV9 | CASSTGTLADTQYF
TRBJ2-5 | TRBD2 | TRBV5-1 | CASSLSLGRSGLQETQYF
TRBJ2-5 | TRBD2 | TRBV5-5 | CASSRGGGRMETQYF
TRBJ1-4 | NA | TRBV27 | CASSSVRNEKLFF
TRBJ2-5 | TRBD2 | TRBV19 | CASIPLPSGGPVEETQYF